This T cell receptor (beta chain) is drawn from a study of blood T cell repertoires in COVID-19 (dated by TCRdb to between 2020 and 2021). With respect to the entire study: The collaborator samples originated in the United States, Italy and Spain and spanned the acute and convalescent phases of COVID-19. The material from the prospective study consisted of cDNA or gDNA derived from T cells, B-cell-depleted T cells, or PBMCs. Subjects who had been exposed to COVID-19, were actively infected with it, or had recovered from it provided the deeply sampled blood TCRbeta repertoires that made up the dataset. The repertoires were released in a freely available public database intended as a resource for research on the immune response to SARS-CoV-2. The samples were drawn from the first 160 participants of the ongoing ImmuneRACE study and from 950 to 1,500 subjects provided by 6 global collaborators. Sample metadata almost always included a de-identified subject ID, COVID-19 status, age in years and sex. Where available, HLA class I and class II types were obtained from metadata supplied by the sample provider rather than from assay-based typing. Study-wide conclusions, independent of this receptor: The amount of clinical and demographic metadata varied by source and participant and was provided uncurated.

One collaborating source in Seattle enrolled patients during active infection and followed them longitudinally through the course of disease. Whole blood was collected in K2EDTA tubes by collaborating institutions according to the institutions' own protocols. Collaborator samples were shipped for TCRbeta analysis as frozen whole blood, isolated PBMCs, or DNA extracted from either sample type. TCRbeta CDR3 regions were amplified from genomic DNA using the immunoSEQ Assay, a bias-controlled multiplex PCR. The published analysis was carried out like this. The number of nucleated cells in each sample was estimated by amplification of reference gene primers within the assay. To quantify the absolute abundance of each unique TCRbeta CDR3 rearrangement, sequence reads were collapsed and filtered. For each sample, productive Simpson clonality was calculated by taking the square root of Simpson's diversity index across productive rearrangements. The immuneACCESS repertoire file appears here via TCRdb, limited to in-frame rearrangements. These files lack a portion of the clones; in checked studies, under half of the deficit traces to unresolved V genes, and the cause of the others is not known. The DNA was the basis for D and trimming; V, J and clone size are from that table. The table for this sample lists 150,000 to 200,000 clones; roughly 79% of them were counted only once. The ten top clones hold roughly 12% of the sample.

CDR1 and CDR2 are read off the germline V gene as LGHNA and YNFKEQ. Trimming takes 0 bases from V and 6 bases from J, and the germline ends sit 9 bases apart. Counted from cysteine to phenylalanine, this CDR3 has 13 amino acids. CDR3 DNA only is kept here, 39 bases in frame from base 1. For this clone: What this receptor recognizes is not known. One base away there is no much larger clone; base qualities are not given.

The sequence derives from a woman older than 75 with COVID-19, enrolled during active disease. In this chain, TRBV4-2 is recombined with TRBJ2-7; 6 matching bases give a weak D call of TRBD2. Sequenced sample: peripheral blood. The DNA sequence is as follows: TGTGCCAGCAGCCAAGATCCCGGGGGCGAGCAGTACTTC. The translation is CASSQDPGGEQYF.